A selection of T cell receptor beta chains follows, all from one sample in a study of cytomegalovirus exposure and HLA in healthy donors. Using immunoSEQ multiplex PCR, the repertoire was profiled, and TCRdb retains in-frame clones only, with some absent. The table has some 150,000 clones, roughly four fifths seen once. Specimen: PBMCs. Receptors were obtained from a woman in her thirties or forties in good health and CMV-seronegative. CDR3s include the opening cysteine and the closing phenylalanine or tryptophan. D genes are given only for firm matches. Only some rows state a clone size, as once, few, many or a class for expanded clones.

cdr3_aa,cdr3_nt,v_call,clone_size,d_call,j_call
CASSFQGNQETQYF,TGTGCCAGCAGCTTTCAGGGAAACCAAGAGACCCAGTACTTC,TRBV7-8,.,.,TRBJ2-5
CASSSGQGGPEQYF,TGTGCCAGCAGCTCGGGACAGGGGGGTCCCGAGCAGTACTTC,TRBV7-9,.,TRBD1,TRBJ2-7
CASSSPGMNTEAFF,TGTGCCAGTAGTTCCCCGGGGATGAACACTGAAGCTTTCTTT,TRBV19,once,.,TRBJ1-1
CASSHNPGLADYNEQFF,TGTGCCAGCAGCCATAATCCGGGACTAGCGGATTACAATGAGCAGTTCTTC,TRBV7-4,.,TRBD2,TRBJ2-1
CASSRGQGGTDTQYF,TGCGCCAGCAGCAGAGGACAGGGCGGCACAGATACGCAGTATTTT,TRBV5-1,.,TRBD1,TRBJ2-3
CASSLDFQAGGPGYEQYF,TGTGCCAGCAGCTTAGACTTCCAAGCCGGGGGACCCGGCTACGAGCAGTACTTC,TRBV7-6,.,.,TRBJ2-7
CASSHEFGLAATTGELFF,TGTGCCAGCAGCCACGAATTTGGACTAGCGGCTACAACCGGGGAGCTGTTTTTT,TRBV11-2,.,TRBD2,TRBJ2-2
CASRIQGPYEQYF,TGTGCCAGCAGAATACAGGGCCCCTACGAGCAGTACTTC,TRBV5-8,.,.,TRBJ2-7
CASSSGQGQRGTDTQYF,TGTGCCAGCAGCTCGGGACAGGGGCAACGCGGCACAGATACGCAGTATTTT,TRBV11-3,.,TRBD1,TRBJ2-3
CASSEGTGESPQHF,TGTGCCAGCAGTGAGGGGACAGGGGAATCGCCCCAGCATTTT,TRBV2,.,TRBD1,TRBJ1-5
CASKIGGSSYEQYF,TGTGCCAGCAAGATCGGGGGGTCCTCCTACGAGCAGTACTTC,TRBV28,.,TRBD2,TRBJ2-7
CASSELVAGSGQPQHF,TGTGCCAGCAGTGAACTAGTGGCAGGGTCTGGTCAGCCCCAGCATTTT,TRBV6-1,once,.,TRBJ1-5
CASSPAGSSGRRDTQYF,TGCGCCAGCAGCCCGGCCGGGTCTAGCGGGAGGAGAGATACGCAGTATTTT,TRBV4-3,.,TRBD2,TRBJ2-3
CALDMYRNYGYTF,TGTGCCCTGGACATGTACAGAAACTATGGCTACACCTTC,TRBV30,.,.,TRBJ1-2
CASSSGVREKLFF,TGTGCCAGCAGTTCGGGGGTTCGTGAAAAACTGTTTTTT,TRBV2,once,.,TRBJ1-4
CSQQGAYGYTF,TGCAGTCAACAGGGGGCTTATGGCTACACCTTC,TRBV20-1,once,TRBD1,TRBJ1-2
CASSSGGSGANVLTF,TGTGCCAGCAGTTCAGGGGGCTCTGGGGCCAACGTCCTGACTTTC,TRBV27,.,TRBD1,TRBJ2-6
CASSLLETQYF,TGCGCCAGCAGCTTGCTGGAGACCCAGTACTTC,TRBV5-1,.,.,TRBJ2-5
CASTSSGGYEAFF,TGTGCCAGCACTTCATCGGGGGGATATGAAGCTTTCTTT,TRBV6-5,.,.,TRBJ1-1
CASSFFPQLAGSTDTQYF,TGTGCCAGCAGTTTCTTCCCACAACTAGCGGGGAGCACAGATACGCAGTATTTT,TRBV28,once,TRBD2,TRBJ2-3
CASSQGGFMNTEAFF,TGTGCCAGCAGTCAGGGTGGTTTCATGAACACTGAAGCTTTCTTT,TRBV7-2,few,.,TRBJ1-1
CASSQDATTRDRQFVEQYF,TGCGCCAGCAGCCAAGATGCAACCACTCGGGACAGACAATTTGTTGAGCAGTACTTC,TRBV4-3,once,TRBD1,TRBJ2-7
CASGLVLGTGKINTQYF,TGTGCTAGTGGTTTGGTACTCGGGACAGGGAAAATAAATACGCAGTATTTT,TRBV12-5,.,TRBD1,TRBJ2-3
CSASSDYEQYF,TGCAGTGCTAGCAGCGACTACGAGCAGTACTTC,TRBV20-1,.,.,TRBJ2-7
CASNAQGNTGELFF,TGTGCCAGCAACGCCCAGGGGAACACCGGGGAGCTGTTTTTT,TRBV7-8,.,.,TRBJ2-2
CAISEYFLGFERENSYEQYF,TGTGCCATCAGTGAGTATTTTTTGGGATTTGAGCGGGAGAATTCTTACGAGCAGTACTTC,TRBV10-3,.,TRBD2,TRBJ2-7
CASSPKGLLGADTQYF,TGTGCCAGCAGCCCAAAGGGACTCCTGGGGGCAGATACGCAGTATTTT,TRBV7-9,.,.,TRBJ2-3
CASSGDYRRVGTGEAFF,TGTGCCAGCAGCGGAGATTACCGTCGGGTAGGGACAGGGGAAGCTTTCTTT,TRBV5-6,.,TRBD1,TRBJ1-1
CATSRVQVLPGELFF,TGTGCCACCAGCAGAGTGCAGGTTCTCCCCGGGGAGCTGTTTTTT,TRBV15,.,.,TRBJ2-2
CAISDLGTGHPDTQYF,TGTGCCATCAGTGACCTGGGGACAGGCCACCCAGATACGCAGTATTTT,TRBV10-3,.,TRBD1,TRBJ2-3
CASSSGTGNYQPQHF,TGTGCCAGCAGCTCCGGGACAGGAAATTATCAGCCCCAGCATTTT,TRBV6-5,.,TRBD1,TRBJ1-5
CASSRQGGTEAFF,TGTGCCAGCAGTCGACAGGGCGGGACTGAAGCTTTCTTT,TRBV7-9,.,TRBD1,TRBJ1-1
CASSLGSQTISHEQYF,TGTGCCAGCAGTTTAGGGTCCCAGACTATAAGCCACGAGCAGTACTTC,TRBV27,.,.,TRBJ2-7